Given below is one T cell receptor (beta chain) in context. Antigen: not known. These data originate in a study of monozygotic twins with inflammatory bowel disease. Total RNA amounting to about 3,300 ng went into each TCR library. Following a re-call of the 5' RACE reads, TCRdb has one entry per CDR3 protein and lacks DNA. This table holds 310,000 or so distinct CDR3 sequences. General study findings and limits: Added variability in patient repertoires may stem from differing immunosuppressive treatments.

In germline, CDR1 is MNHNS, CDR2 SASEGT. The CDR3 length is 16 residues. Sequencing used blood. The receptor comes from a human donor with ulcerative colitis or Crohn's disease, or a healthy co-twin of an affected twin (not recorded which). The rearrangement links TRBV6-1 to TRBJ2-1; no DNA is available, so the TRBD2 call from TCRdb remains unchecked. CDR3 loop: CASSPKRVSTYNEQFF.